This entry features one T cell receptor (beta chain) sequence. This entry is derived from a study of blood T cell repertoires in COVID-19. Study details: Specimens from acute and convalescent COVID-19 originated in the United States, Italy and Spain. T cells, B-cell-depleted T cells, or PBMCs provided the cDNA or gDNA that served as material.

Measured with immunoSEQ multiplex PCR; TCRdb has only the in-frame clones, and not every one. The data hold roughly 270,000 clones, with 85% observed a single time. Germline-derived CDR1 and CDR2 are KGHSH and LQKENI. This CDR3 contains 15 residues. The J segment lost 8 bases and the V segment lost 2 bases, leaving 10 bases of the junction unmatched. The chain couples TRBV18 to TRBJ1-2, with TRBD1 matching over 8 bases. This receptor was taken from a woman between 45 and 65 years old who had recovered from COVID-19. Sample: PBMCs or T cells enriched from blood (not recorded which). This CDR3 is CASSPMGQAGAGYTF. CDR3 coding DNA: TGTGCCAGCTCACCAATGGGACAGGCCGGGGCGGGCTACACCTTC.